This TCR beta chain derives from a study of blood T cell repertoires in COVID-19. Only in-frame clones appear in the TCRdb table, and some are missing; sequencing was by immunoSEQ multiplex PCR. Of 150,000 to 200,000 clones listed, roughly 80% were seen once; the top ten hold roughly 17%. CDR3 length: 15 amino acids. Germline V gene lookup returns CDR1 SGHTA and CDR2 FQGNSA. Trimming at V came to 4 bases and at J to 8 bases, leaving 10 bases not matched to a gene. The chain has TRBV7-2 and TRBJ2-4, with 8 bases that match TRBD1. This receptor was identified in a man aged 55 to 70 with active or convalescent COVID-19. Sequencing input: peripheral blood. The DNA of the CDR3 is TGTGCCAGCAGCTCCCGGGGGCAGGGGGCGTACATTCAGTACTTC. This sequence encodes CASSSRGQGAYIQYF.